This T cell receptor (beta chain) was retrieved from a study of cytomegalovirus exposure and HLA in healthy donors. The PCR employed 60 Vbeta primers together with 13 Jbeta primers. Measured with immunoSEQ multiplex PCR; TCRdb has only the in-frame clones, and not every one. The sample includes 180,000 or so clones, approximately 85% of them seen just once. This CDR3 has 10 amino acids. The sample was PBMCs. The sequence was obtained from a man younger than 35 in good health and CMV-seropositive. The J gene is TRBJ1-2, the V gene TRBV21-1. TRBV21-1 is a pseudogene locus. The DNA of the CDR3 is TGTGCCAGCAGACGGGTTGGCTACACCTTC. Translation gives CASRRVGYTF.